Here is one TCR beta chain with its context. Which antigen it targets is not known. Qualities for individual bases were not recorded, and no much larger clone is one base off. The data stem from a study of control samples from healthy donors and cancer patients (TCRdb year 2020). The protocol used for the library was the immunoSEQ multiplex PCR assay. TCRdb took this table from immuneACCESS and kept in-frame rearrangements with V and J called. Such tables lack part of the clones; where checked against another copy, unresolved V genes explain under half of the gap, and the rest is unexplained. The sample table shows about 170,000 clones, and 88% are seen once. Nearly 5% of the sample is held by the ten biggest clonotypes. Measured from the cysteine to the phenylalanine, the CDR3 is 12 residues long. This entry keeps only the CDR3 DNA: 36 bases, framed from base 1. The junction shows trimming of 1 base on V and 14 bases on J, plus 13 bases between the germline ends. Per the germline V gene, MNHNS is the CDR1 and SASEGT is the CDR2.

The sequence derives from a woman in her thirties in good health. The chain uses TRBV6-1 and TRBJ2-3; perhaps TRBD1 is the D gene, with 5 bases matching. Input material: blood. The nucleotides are TGTGCCAGCAGTGAAGTGCTGCGACAGCCGTATTTT. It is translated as CASSEVLRQPYF.